There are a few counts of the clone carrying this TCR beta chain. Treg sorting used a CD4+CD25+CD127-/low gate. The V and J ends lost 6 bases and 5 bases, in that order; junction bases with no gene match: 8. There are 13 residues in the CDR3. Germline V gene lookup returns CDR1 DFQATT and CDR2 SNEGSKA (reference sequence). MiXCR, applied by TCRdb to the 5' RACE reads, yields one record per CDR3 protein. Among about 59,000 distinct CDR3 sequences, less than 25% were seen once, and the ten largest hold 3% to 4%. The chain carries TRBV20-1 and TRBJ1-1, with 8 bases fitting TRBD1. Sequenced material: tumor-infiltrating Tregs sorted from the breast tumor. The sequence was collected from a female donor with breast cancer. The CDR3 reads CSANYRGRTEAFF. CDR3 bases: TGCAGTGCCAACTACAGGGGGAGGACTGAAGCTTTCTTT.